This T cell receptor (beta chain) was captured in a study of OX40 agonist ivuxolimab in advanced cancers. Points from the study as a whole: Researchers report that CD8+ T cells had, on average, more expanded clones than CD4+. Normalized T-cell clonal expansion was also low in some nonresponders. The expanded peripheral T cells' antigen specificity was not determined.

The table lists this clone with a count of one. As yet, its antigen is unknown. Generated by immunoSEQ multiplex PCR, the TCRdb table keeps only in-frame clones and is missing some. The sample has just under 80,000 clones, around 89% seen once. Germline lookup yields CDR1 SNHLY and CDR2 FYNNEI. The CDR3 contains 14 residues. The ends were cut back, 3 bases at V and 2 bases at J, with 10 bases in the middle. Patients were ineligible given autoimmune disease history or systemic immunosuppression. The sequence derives from an adult with an advanced solid tumor such as melanoma, head and neck, liver or kidney cancer. The material was CD4+ or CD8+ T cells sorted from blood, obtained in a trial of the OX40 agonist ivuxolimab. The chain has TRBV2 and TRBJ1-1, with D perhaps TRBD1 (5 bases). The CDR3 DNA follows: TGTGCCAGCAGTGATGTCGGGGCCAACACTGAAGCTTTCTTT. This sequence encodes CASSDVGANTEAFF.